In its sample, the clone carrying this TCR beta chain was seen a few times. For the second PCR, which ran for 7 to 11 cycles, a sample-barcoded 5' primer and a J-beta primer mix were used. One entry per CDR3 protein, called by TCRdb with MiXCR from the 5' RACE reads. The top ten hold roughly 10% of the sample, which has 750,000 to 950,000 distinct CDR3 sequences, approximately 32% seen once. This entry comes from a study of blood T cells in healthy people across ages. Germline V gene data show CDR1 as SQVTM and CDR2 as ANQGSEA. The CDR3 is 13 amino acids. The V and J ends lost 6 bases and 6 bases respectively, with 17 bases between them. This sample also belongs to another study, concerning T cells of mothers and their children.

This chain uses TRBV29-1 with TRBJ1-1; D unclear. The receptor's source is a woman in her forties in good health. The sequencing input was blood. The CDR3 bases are TGCAGCGTATTCGGAGGGCTTGGCGCTGAAGCTTTCTTT. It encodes CSVFGGLGAEAFF.